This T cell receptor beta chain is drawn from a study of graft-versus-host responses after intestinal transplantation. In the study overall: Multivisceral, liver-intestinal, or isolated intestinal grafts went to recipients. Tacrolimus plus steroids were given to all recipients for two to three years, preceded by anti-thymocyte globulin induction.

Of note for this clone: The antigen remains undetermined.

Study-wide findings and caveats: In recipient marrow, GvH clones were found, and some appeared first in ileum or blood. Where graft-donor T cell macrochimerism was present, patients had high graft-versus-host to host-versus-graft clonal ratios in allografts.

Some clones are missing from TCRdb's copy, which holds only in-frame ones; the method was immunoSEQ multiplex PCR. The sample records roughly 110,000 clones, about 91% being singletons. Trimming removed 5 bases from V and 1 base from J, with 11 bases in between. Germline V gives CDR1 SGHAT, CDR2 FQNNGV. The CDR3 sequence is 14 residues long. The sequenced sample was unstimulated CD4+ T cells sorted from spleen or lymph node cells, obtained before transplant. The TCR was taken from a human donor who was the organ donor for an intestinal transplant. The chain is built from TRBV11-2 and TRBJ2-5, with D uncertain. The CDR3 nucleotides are TGTGCCAGCAGCCCCACCGTCGGCCAAGAGACCCAGTACTTC. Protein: CASSPTVGQETQYF.